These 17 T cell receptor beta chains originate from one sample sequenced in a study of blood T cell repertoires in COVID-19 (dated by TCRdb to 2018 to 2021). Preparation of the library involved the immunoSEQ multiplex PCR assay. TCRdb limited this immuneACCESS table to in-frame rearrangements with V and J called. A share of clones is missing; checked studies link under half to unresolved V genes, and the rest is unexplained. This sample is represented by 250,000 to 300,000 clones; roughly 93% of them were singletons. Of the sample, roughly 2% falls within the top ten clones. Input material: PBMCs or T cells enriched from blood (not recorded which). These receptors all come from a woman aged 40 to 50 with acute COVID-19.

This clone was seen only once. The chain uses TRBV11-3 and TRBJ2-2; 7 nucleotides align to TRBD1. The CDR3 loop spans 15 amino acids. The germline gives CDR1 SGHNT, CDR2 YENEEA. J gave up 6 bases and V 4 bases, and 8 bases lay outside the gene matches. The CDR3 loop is CASSYTGVGAGELFF. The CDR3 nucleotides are TGTGCCAGCAGCTATACAGGGGTGGGTGCCGGGGAGCTGTTTTTT.

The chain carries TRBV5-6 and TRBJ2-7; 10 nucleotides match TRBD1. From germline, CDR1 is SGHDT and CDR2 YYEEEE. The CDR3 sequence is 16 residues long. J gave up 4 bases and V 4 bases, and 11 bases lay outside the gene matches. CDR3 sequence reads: CASSRRGDRGRYEQYF. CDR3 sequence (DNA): TGTGCCAGCAGCCGAAGGGGGGACAGGGGTAGGTACGAGCAGTACTTC.

The CDR3 region is CASSPRRAGADTQYF. CDR3 bases: TGTGCCAGCAGCCCGAGGAGGGCCGGGGCAGATACGCAGTATTTT. The chain couples TRBV7-9 to TRBJ2-3; TRBD2 is a possible D gene (6 bases). The CDR3 totals 15 residues. Germline CDR1 is SEHNR and CDR2 is FQNEAQ (reference sequence). The V end lost 5 bases, the J end lost 4 bases, and 16 bases lay between the germline ends.

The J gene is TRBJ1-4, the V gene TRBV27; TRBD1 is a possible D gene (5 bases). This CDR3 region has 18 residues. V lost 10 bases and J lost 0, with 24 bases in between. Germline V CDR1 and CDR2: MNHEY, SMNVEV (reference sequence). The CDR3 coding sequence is TGTGCCACCCCGACCTTCCCCAGGGCTTTTACAACTAATGAAAAACTGTTTTTT. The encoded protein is CATPTFPRAFTTNEKLFF.

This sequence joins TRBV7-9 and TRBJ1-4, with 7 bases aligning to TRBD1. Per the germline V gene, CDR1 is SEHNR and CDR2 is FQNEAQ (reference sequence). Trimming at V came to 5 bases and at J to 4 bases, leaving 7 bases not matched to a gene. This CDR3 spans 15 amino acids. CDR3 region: CASSPGDSSNEKLFF. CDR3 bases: TGTGCCAGCAGCCCCGGGGACAGTAGTAATGAAAAACTGTTTTTT.

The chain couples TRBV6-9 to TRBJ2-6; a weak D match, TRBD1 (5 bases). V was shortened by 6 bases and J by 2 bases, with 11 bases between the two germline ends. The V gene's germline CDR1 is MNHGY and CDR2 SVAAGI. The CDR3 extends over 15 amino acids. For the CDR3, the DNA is TGTGCCAGCAGGCGTCCAGGGCCTGGGGCCAACGTCCTGACTTTC. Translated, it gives CASRRPGPGANVLTF.

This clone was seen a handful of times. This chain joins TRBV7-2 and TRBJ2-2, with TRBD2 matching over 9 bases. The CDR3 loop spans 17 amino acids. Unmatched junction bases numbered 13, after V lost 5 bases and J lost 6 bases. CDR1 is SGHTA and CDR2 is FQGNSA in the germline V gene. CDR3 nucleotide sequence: TGTGCCAGCAGCCCTGGGTTTTGGACTAGCGACCCCGGGGAGCTGTTTTTT. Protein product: CASSPGFWTSDPGELFF.

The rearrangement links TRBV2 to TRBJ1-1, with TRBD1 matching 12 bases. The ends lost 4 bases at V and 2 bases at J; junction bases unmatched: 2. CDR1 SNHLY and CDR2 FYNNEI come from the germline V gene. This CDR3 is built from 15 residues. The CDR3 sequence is CASSVGTGGNTEAFF. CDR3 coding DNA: TGTGCCAGCAGTGTAGGGACAGGGGGCAACACTGAAGCTTTCTTT.

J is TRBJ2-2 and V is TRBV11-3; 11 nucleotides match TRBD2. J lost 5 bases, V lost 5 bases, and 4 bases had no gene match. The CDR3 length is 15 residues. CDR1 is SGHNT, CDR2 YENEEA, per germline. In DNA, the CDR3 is TGTGCCAGCAGCCCCAGGACTAGCGGGACCGGGGAGCTGTTTTTT. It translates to CASSPRTSGTGELFF.

The CDR3 coding sequence is TGTGCCAGTAGTACTCGTACAGGGGGCCGCACCGGGGAGCTGTTTTTT. Protein sequence: CASSTRTGGRTGELFF. The chain couples TRBV19 to TRBJ2-2; 9 bases agree with TRBD1. The length of the CDR3 is 16 residues. The V and J ends lost 4 bases and 4 bases, in that order; junction bases with no gene match: 7. Germline CDR1 is LNHDA and CDR2 is SQIVND (reference sequence).

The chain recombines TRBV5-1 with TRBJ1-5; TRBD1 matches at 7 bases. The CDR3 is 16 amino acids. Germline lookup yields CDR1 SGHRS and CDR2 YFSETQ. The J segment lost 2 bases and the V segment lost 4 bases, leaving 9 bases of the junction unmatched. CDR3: CASSPGLRGGNQPQHF. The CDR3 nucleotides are TGCGCCAGCAGCCCAGGACTCAGGGGGGGCAATCAGCCCCAGCATTTT. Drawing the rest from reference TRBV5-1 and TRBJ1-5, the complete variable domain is KAGVTQTPRYLIKTRGQQVTLSCSPISGHRSVSWYQQTPGQGLQFLFEYFSETQRNKGNFPGRFSGRQFSNSRSEMNVSTLELGDSALYLCASSPGLRGGNQPQHFGDGTRLSIL.

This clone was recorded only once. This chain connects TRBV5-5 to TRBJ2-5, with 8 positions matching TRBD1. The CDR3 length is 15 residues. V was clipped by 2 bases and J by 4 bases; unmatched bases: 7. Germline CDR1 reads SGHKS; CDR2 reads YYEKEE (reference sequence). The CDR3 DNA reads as TGTGCCAGCAGCTTATTTCAGGGGGCATCAGAGACCCAGTACTTC. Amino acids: CASSLFQGASETQYF.

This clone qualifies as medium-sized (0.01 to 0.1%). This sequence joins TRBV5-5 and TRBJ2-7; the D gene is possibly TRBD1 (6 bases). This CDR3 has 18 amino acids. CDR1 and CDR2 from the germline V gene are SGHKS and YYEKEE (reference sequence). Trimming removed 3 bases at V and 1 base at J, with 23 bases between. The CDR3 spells CASSSRDMASGGSYEQYF. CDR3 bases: TGTGCCAGCAGCTCCCGGGACATGGCCTCGGGTGGGTCCTACGAGCAGTACTTC.

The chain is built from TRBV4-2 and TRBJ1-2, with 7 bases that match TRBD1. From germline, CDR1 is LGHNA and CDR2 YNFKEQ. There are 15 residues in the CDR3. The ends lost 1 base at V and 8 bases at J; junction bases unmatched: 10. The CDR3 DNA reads TGTGCCAGCAGCCAAGGAGACAGGGCCGAACGGGGCTACACCTTC. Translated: CASSQGDRAERGYTF.

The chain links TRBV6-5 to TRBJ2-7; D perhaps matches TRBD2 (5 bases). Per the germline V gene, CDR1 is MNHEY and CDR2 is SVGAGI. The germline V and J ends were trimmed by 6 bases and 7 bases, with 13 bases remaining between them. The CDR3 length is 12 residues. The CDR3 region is CASSKLRGEQYF. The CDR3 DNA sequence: TGTGCCAGCAGCAAACTACGAGGGGAGCAGTACTTC.

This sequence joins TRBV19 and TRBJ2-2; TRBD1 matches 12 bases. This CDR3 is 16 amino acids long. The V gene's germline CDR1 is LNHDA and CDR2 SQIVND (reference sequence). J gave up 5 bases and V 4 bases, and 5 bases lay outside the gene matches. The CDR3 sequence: CASSTGDRGRTGELFF. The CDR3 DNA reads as TGTGCCAGTAGTACAGGGGACAGGGGGCGAACCGGGGAGCTGTTTTTT.

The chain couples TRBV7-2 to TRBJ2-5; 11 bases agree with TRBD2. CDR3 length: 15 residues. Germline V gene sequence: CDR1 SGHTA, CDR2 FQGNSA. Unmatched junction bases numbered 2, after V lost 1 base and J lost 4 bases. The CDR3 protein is CASSLGLAGTETQYF. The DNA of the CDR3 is TGTGCCAGCAGCTTAGGACTAGCGGGAACAGAGACCCAGTACTTC.